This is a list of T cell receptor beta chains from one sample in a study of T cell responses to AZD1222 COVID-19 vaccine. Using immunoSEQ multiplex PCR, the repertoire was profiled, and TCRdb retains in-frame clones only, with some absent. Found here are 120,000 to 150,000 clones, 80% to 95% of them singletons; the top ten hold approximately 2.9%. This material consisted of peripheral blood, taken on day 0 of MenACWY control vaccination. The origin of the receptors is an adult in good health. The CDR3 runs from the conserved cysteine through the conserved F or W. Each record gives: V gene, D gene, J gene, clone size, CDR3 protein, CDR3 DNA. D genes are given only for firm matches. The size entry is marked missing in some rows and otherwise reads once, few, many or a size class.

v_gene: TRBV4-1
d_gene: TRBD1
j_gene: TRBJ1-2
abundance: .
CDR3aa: CASSYVAQGVSGYTF
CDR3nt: TGCGCCAGCAGCTATGTAGCACAGGGGGTGTCTGGCTACACCTTC

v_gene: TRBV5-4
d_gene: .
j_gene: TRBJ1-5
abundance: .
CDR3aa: CASSWGGLSNQPQHF
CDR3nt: TGTGCCAGCAGCTGGGGGGGGCTTAGCAATCAGCCCCAGCATTTT

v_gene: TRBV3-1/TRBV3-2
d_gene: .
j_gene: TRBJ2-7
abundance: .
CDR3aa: CASSQGGYEQYF
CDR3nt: TGTGCCAGCAGCCAAGGGGGGTACGAGCAGTACTTC

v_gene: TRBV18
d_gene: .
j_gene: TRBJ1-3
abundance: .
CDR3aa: CASSPPDKTGNTIYF
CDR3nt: TGTGCCAGCTCACCACCGGACAAAACTGGAAACACCATATATTTT

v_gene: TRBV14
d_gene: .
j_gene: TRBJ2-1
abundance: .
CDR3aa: CASSQRVGAEHEQFF
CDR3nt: TGTGCCAGCAGCCAAAGGGTGGGGGCGGAACATGAGCAGTTCTTC

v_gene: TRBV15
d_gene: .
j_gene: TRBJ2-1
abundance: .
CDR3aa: CATSRDQGPLNEQFF
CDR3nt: TGTGCCACCAGCAGAGATCAGGGACCCCTAAATGAGCAGTTCTTC

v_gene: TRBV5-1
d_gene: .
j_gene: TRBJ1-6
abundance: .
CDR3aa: CASSLGTGLNSPLHF
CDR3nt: TGCGCCAGCAGCTTAGGAACGGGACTTAATTCACCCCTCCACTTT

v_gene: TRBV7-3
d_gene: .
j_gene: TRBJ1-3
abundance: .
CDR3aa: CASSLTPGRDGGNTIYF
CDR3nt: TGTGCCAGCAGCTTGACGCCCGGGCGGGACGGCGGAAACACCATATATTTT

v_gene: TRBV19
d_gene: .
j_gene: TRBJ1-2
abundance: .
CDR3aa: CASSTTRQTGYGYTF
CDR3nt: TGTGCCAGTAGTACTACACGACAGACTGGGTATGGCTACACCTTC

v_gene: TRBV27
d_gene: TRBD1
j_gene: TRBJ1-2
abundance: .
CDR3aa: CASRSTGDHGYTF
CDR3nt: TGTGCCAGCAGGTCAACAGGGGACCATGGCTACACCTTC

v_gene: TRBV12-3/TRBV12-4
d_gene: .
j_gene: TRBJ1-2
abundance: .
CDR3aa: CASSLEELGYTF
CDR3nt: TGTGCCAGCAGTTTGGAGGAACTTGGCTACACCTTC

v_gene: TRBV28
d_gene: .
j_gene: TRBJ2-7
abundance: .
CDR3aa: CASSLRAGYEQYF
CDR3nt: TGTGCCAGCAGTTTAAGGGCCGGGTACGAGCAGTACTTC

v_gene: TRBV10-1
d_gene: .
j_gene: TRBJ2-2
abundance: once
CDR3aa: CASSEGPGELFF
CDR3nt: TGCGCCAGCAGTGAGGGCCCCGGGGAGCTGTTTTTT

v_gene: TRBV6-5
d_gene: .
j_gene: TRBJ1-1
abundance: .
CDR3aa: CASSSLPTEAFF
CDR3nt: TGTGCCAGCAGCTCTCTCCCCACTGAAGCTTTCTTT

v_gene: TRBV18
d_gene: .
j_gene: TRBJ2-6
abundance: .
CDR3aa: CASSPRLFTAGANVLTF
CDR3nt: TGTGCCAGCTCACCACGGCTGTTTACAGCAGGGGCCAACGTCCTGACTTTC

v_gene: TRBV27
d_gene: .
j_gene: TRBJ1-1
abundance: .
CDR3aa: CASSLGRNTEAFF
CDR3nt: TGTGCCAGCAGTTTAGGACGGAACACTGAAGCTTTCTTT